Sequencing of this T cell receptor beta chain was carried out in a study of cytomegalovirus exposure and HLA in healthy donors. Background on the study: There were some 400 genotyped donors. Of these, 81% fell in the genetic ancestry cluster associated with self-reported Caucasian donors. Regarding the study as a whole: Reports indicated that the classifier achieved high specificity and sensitivity in diagnosing cytomegalovirus status. It was approximately 170 TCR beta chains that were listed as cytomegalovirus-associated.

Amplification used 60 Vbeta primers and 13 Jbeta primers. Methods used by the authors: An analysis performed later counted about 80 million unique TCR beta chains (around 10 million of them shared). Clones were read by immunoSEQ multiplex PCR, and TCRdb kept only the in-frame ones, dropping some. V, J and clone size are taken as reported in that table, and D and trimming were inferred from the DNA itself. The sample has over 45,000 clones; 81% are singletons. This CDR3 comprises 13 residues. Trimming removed 4 bases at V and 6 bases at J, with 12 bases between. CDR1 MNHEY and CDR2 SVGAGI come from the germline V gene. Note on this clone: Its target is not known.

The receptor was derived from a boy younger than 18 in good health and CMV-seropositive. Material for sequencing was PBMCs. The gene calls are TRBV6-5 and TRBJ1-1, with D tentatively TRBD1 (5 bases). The CDR3 is CASSFTGGAEAFF. In nucleotides, the CDR3 is TGTGCCAGCAGTTTCACCGGGGGAGCTGAAGCTTTCTTT.